This T cell receptor (beta chain) was sequenced during a study of cytomegalovirus exposure and HLA in healthy donors. Per the germline V gene, CDR1 is SGHRS and CDR2 is YFSETQ. The CDR3 extends over 15 amino acids. Unmatched junction bases numbered 6, after V lost 4 bases and J lost 6 bases. Study findings and constraints: The authors later linked a missense DCLRE1C variant to TCR beta V- and J-gene trimming.

With respect to this clone: The antigen is unknown.

Amplification used 60 Vbeta primers and 13 Jbeta primers. Sequencing used immunoSEQ multiplex PCR; TCRdb keeps in-frame clones, though not all of them. The table shows 200,000 to 250,000 clones, with about 80% occurring only once. The genes are TRBV5-1 and TRBJ2-7; 14 bases agree with TRBD2. The source of this sequence is a woman between 50 and 59 years old in good health and CMV-seropositive. Sequences were obtained from PBMCs. The CDR3 protein is CASSQGLAGGSEQYF. The CDR3 DNA reads TGCGCCAGCAGCCAAGGACTAGCGGGGGGTAGCGAGCAGTACTTC. Looking up the rest from reference TRBV5-1 and TRBJ2-7 gives the full variable domain: KAGVTQTPRYLIKTRGQQVTLSCSPISGHRSVSWYQQTPGQGLQFLFEYFSETQRNKGNFPGRFSGRQFSNSRSEMNVSTLELGDSALYLCASSQGLAGGSEQYFGPGTRLTVT.